Given below is one T cell receptor beta chain in context. Germline V gene sequence: CDR1 KGHSH, CDR2 LQKENI. This CDR3 spans 18 amino acids. V dropped 3 bases and J dropped 4; count of bases not matched to a gene: 17. The sample comes from a study of T cell changes during pregnancy in multiple sclerosis. Profiled with immunoSEQ multiplex PCR; TCRdb holds only in-frame clones, not every one. The sample holds more than 55,000 clones, around 93% seen once. This material consisted of peripheral blood, taken in the first trimester of pregnancy. The TCR sequence derives from a female donor with multiple sclerosis, enrolled in a pregnancy study. This chain joins TRBV18 and TRBJ1-2; 7 bases fit TRBD1. CDR3 DNA: TGTGCCAGCTCACCTCTAGGGACAGCCAGTGATTCGGGCTATGGCTACACCTTC. It yields the protein CASSPLGTASDSGYGYTF.